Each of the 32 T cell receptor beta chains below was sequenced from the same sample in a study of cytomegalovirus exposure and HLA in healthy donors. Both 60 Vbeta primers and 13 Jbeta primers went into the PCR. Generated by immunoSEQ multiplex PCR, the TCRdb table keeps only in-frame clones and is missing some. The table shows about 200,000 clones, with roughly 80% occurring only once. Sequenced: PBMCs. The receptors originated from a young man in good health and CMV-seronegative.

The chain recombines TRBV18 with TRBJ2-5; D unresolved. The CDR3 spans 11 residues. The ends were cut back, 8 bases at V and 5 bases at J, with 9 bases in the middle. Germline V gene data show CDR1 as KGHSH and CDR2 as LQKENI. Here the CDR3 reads CASLSMETQYF. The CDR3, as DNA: TGTGCCAGCCTGAGCATGGAGACCCAGTACTTC.

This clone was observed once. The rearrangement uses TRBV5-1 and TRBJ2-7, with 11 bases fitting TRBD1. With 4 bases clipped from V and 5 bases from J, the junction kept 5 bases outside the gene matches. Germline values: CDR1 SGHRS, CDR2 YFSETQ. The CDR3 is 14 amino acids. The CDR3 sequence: CASSVDRGRNEQYF. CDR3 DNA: TGCGCCAGCAGCGTGGACAGGGGGCGAAACGAGCAGTACTTC.

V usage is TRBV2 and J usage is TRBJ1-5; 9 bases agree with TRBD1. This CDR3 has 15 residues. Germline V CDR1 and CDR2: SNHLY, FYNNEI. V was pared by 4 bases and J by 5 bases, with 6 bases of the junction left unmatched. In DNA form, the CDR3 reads TGTGCCAGCAGTGTACCGGGACAGGGTCATCAGCCCCAGCATTTT. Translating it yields CASSVPGQGHQPQHF.

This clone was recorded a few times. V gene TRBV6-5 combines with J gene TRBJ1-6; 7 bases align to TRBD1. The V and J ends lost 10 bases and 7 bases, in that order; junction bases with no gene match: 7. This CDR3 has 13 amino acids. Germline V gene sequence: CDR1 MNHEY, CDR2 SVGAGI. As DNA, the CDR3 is TGTGCCATTTCCGACAGGGAAAATTCACCCCTCCACTTT. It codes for CAISDRENSPLHF.

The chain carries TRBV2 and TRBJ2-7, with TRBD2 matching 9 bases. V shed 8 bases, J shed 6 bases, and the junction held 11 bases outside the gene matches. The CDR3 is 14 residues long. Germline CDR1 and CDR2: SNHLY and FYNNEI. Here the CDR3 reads CASQFAGGAAEQYF. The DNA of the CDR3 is TGTGCCAGCCAATTTGCGGGGGGGGCCGCCGAGCAGTACTTC.

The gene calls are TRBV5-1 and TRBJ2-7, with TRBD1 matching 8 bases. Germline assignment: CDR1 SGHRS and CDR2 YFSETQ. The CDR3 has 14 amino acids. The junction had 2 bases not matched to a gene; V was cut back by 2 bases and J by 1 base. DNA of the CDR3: TGCGCCAGCAGCTTTCGACAGGGGTCCTACGAGCAGTACTTC. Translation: CASSFRQGSYEQYF.

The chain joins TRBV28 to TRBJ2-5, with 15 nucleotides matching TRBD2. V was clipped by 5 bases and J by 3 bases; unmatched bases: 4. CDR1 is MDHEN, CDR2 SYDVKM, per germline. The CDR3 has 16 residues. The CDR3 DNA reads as TGTGCCAGCAGTCCCGGACTAGCGGGGGGGAAAGAGACCCAGTACTTC. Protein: CASSPGLAGGKETQYF.

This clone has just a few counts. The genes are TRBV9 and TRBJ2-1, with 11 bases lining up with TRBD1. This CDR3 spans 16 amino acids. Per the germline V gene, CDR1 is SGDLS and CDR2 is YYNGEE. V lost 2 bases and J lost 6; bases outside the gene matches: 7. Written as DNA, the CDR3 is TGTGCCAGCAGCGTTGGGGGCGGGACAGGGGGCAATGAGCAGTTCTTC. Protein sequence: CASSVGGGTGGNEQFF.

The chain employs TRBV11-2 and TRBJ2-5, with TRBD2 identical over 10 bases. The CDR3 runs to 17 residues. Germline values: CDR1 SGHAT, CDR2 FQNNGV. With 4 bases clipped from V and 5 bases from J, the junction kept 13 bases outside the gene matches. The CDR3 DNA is TGTGCCAGCAGCTCCAGAGACCAGCGGGGGGGCTGGGAGACCCAGTACTTC. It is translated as CASSSRDQRGGWETQYF.

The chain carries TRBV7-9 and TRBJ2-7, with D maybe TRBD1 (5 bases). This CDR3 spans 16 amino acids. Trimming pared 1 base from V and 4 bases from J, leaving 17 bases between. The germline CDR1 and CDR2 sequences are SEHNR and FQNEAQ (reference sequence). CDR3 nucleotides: TGTGCCAGCAGCTTAGGAGCAGGCCTCCAGGGATACGAGCAGTACTTC. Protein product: CASSLGAGLQGYEQYF.

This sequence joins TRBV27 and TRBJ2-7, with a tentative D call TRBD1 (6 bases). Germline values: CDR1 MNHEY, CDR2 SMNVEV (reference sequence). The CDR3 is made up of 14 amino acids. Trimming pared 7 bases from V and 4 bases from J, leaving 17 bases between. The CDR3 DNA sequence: TGTGCCAGCACCTTTACCAGGGGCCCATACGAGCAGTACTTC. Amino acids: CASTFTRGPYEQYF.

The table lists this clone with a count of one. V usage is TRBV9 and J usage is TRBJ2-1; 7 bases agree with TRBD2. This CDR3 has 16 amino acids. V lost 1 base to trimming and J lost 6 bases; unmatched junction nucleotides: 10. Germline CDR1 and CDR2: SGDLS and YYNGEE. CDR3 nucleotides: TGTGCCAGCAGCGTAAAACCAGCGGGGTCTTCCAATGAGCAGTTCTTC. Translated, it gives CASSVKPAGSSNEQFF.

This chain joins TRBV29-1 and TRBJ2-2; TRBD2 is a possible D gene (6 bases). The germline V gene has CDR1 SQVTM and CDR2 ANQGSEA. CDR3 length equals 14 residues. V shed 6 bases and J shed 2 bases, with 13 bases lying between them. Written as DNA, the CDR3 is TGCAGCGTCGTCGGGGGACCTAACACCGGGGAGCTGTTTTTT. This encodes CSVVGGPNTGELFF.

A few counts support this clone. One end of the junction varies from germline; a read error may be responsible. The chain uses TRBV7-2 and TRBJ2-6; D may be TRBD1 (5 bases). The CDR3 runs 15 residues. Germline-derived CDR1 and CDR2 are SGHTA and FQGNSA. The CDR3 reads CASGGRLSGASVLTF. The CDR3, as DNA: TGTGCCAGCGGTGGGCGCCTCTCTGGGGCCAGCGTCCTGACTTTC. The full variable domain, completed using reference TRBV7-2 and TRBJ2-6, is GAGVSQSPSNKVTEKGKDVELRCDPISGHTALYWYRQSLGQGLEFLIYFQGNSAPDKSGLPSDRFSAERTGGSVSTLTIQRTQQEDSAVYLCASGGRLSGASVLTFGAGSRLTVL.

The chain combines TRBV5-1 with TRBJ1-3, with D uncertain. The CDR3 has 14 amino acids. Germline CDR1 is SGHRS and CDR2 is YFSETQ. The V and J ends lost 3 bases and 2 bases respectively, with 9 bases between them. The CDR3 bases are TGCGCCAGCAGCTACGCCCTAACTGGAAACACCATATATTTT. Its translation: CASSYALTGNTIYF.

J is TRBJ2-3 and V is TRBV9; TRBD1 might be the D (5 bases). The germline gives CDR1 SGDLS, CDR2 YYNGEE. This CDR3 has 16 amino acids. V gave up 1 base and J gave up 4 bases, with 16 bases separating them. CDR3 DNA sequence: TGTGCCAGCAGCGTACAAGCAGGCAGGGCATCAGATACGCAGTATTTT. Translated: CASSVQAGRASDTQYF.

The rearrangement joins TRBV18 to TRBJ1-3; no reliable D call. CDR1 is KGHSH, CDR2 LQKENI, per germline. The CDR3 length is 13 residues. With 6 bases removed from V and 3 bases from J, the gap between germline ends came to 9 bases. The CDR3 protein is CASSLTDGNTIYF. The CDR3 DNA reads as TGTGCCAGCTCCCTGACTGATGGAAACACCATATATTTT.

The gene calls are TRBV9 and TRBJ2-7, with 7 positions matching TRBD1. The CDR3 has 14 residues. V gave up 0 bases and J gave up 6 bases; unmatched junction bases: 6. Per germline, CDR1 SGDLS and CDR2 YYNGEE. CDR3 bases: TGTGCCAGCAGCGTAGATCTTACAGGGGTCGAGCAGTACTTC. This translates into CASSVDLTGVEQYF.

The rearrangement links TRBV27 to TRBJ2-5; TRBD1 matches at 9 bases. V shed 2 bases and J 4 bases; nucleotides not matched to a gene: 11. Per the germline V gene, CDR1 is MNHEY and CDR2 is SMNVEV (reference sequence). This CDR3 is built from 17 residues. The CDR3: CASSLGTGGLYSETQYF. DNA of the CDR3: TGTGCCAGCAGTTTAGGTACAGGGGGCCTTTACTCAGAGACCCAGTACTTC.

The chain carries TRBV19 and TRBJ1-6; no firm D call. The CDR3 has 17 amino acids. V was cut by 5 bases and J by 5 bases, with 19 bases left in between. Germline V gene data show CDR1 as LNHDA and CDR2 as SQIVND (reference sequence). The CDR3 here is CASSPLAGLGNNSPLHF. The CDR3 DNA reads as TGTGCCAGTAGTCCCTTAGCGGGCTTAGGGAATAATTCACCCCTCCACTTT.

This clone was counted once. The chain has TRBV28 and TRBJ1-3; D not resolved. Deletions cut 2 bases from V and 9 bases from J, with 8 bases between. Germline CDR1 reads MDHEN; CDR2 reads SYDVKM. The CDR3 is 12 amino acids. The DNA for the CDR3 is TGTGCCAGCAGTTTAACGGAGGGCACCATATATTTT. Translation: CASSLTEGTIYF.

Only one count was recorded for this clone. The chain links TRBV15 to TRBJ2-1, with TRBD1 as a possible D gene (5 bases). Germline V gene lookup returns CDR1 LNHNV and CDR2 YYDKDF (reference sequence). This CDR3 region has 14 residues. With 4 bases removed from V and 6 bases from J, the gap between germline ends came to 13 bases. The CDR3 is CATSTHRGSNEQFF. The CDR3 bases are TGTGCCACCAGCACCCATAGGGGCAGCAATGAGCAGTTCTTC.

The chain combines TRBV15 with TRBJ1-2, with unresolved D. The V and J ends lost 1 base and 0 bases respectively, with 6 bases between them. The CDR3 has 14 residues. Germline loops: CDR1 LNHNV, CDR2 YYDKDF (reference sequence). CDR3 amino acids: CATSRVAANYGYTF. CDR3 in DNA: TGTGCCACCAGCAGAGTGGCAGCTAACTATGGCTACACCTTC.

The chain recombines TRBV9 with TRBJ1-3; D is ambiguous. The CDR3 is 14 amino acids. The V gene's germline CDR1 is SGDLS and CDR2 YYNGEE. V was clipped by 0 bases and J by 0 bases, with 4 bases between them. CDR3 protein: CASSVGSSGNTIYF. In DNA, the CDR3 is TGTGCCAGCAGCGTAGGGAGCTCTGGAAACACCATATATTTT.

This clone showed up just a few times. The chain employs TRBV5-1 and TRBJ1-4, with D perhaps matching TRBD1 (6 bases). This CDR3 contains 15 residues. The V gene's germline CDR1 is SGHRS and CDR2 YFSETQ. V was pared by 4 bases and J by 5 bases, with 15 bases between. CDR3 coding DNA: TGCGCCAGCAGCCTGTCCACAGGGTTCAATGAAAAACTGTTTTTT. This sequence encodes CASSLSTGFNEKLFF. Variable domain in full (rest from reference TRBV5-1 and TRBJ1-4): KAGVTQTPRYLIKTRGQQVTLSCSPISGHRSVSWYQQTPGQGLQFLFEYFSETQRNKGNFPGRFSGRQFSNSRSEMNVSTLELGDSALYLCASSLSTGFNEKLFFGSGTQLSVL.

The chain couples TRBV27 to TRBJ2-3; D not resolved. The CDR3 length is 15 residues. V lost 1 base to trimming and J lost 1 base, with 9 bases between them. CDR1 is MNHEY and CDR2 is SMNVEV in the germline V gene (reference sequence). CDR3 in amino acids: CASSLLFEGTDTQYF. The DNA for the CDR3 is TGTGCCAGCAGTTTATTGTTTGAGGGCACAGATACGCAGTATTTT.

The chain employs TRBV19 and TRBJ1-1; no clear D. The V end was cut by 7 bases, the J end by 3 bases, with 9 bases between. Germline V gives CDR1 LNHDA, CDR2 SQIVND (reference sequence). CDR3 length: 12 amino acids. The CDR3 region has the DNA TGTGCCAGTAAAAGGGAGGACACTGAAGCTTTCTTT. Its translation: CASKREDTEAFF.

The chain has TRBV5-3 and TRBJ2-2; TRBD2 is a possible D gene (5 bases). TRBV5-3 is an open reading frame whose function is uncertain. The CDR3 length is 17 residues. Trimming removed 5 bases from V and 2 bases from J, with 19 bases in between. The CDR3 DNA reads TGTGCCAGAAGTCAAACTTCTACTAGAGGTAACACCGGGGAGCTGTTTTTT. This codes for CARSQTSTRGNTGELFF.

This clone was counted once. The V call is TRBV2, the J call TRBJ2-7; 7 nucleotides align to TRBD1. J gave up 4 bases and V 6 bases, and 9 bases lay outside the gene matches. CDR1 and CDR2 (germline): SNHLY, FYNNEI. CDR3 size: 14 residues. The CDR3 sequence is CASRLEQGRYEQYF. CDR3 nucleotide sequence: TGTGCCAGCAGGCTAGAACAGGGGCGGTACGAGCAGTACTTC.

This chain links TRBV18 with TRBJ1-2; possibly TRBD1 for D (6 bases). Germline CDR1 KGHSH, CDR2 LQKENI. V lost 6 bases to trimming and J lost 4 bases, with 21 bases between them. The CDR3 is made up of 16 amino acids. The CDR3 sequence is CASSPTGGSRGYGYTF. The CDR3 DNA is TGTGCCAGCTCTCCGACAGGAGGATCTCGAGGCTATGGCTACACCTTC.

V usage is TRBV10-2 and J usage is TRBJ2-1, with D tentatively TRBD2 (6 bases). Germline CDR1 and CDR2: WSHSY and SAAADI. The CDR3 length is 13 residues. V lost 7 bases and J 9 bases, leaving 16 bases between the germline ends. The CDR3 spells CASTSTRSSEQFF. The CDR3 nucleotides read TGCGCCAGCACCTCGACTAGGTCTAGTGAGCAGTTCTTC.

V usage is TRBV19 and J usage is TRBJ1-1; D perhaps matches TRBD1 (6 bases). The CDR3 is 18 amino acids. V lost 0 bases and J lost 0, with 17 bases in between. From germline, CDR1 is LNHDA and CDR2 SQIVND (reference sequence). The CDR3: CASSIDMGAADVNTEAFF. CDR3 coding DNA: TGTGCCAGTAGTATAGATATGGGGGCGGCGGATGTGAACACTGAAGCTTTCTTT.